A single T cell receptor (beta chain) is shown here with its context. This sample is part of a study of blood T cells in healthy people across ages. Overall study context: For every two T cells, template switching captured about one barcoded beta molecule.

This CDR3 is built from 16 residues. Trimming took off 0 bases at V and 0 bases at J, with 12 bases between the two ends. The V gene's germline CDR1 is SEHNR and CDR2 FQNEAQ (reference sequence). PCR was performed a second time for roughly 7 to 12 cycles using a sample-barcoded 5' primer and a J-beta primer mix. A minimum of 3 million CDR3-containing paired-end reads was obtained for each sample. TCRdb reprocessed the 5' RACE reads via MiXCR and lists one record per CDR3 protein. The sample has about 1,400,000 distinct CDR3 sequences, 40% to 50% seen once. Sequencing was done on a sample of blood. The chain couples TRBV7-9 to TRBJ2-7; D might be TRBD2 (6 bases). This TCR was sampled from a woman aged 18-29 years in good health. CDR3 in amino acids: CASSLASGVRSYEQYF. CDR3 sequence (DNA): TGTGCCAGCAGCTTAGCGTCGGGAGTCCGCTCCTACGAGCAGTACTTC.